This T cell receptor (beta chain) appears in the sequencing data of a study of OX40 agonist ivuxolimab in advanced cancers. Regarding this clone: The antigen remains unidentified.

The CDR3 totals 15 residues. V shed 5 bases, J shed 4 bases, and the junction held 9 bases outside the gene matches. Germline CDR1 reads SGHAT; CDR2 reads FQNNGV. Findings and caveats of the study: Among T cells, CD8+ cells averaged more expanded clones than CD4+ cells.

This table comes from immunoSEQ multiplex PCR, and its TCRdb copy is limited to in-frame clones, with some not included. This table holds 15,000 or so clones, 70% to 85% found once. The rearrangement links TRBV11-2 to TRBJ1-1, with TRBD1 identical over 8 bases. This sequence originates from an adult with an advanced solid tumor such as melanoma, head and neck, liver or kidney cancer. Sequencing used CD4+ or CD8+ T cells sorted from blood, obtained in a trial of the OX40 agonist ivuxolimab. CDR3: CASSRQGAWSTEAFF. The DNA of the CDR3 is TGTGCCAGCAGCCGCCAGGGGGCATGGAGCACTGAAGCTTTCTTT.